The clone carrying this T cell receptor (beta chain) was seen a handful of times. Its specificity is not known. The record originates from a study of T-cell memory formation after mild COVID-19. Study-level findings and limits: Pre-infection memory held some responding clones, suggesting pre-existing cross-reactive T cells responded. CD4+ clones that contracted lay mainly in CM and EM; CD8+ ones lay in EMRA.

5'RACE primed from the constant segment yielded TCR alpha and TCR beta cDNA libraries bearing sample barcodes and UMIs. TCRdb redid the calling of the 5' RACE reads with MiXCR, one entry per CDR3 protein. The sample consists of some 490,000 distinct CDR3 sequences, about 18% of them appearing once. Per the germline V gene, CDR1 is ENHRY and CDR2 is SYGVKD. V shed 6 bases and J shed 0 bases, with 8 bases lying between them. CDR3 size: 13 residues. The sequence was obtained from an adult woman who had mild COVID-19 (a few samples of this study predate the infection). Cell type and time point are not known. The J gene is TRBJ2-5, the V gene TRBV10-3; D unresolved. Source material: PBMCs or a T cell subset sorted from them (not recorded which). CDR3 sequence reads: CAIRNSYQETQYF. The CDR3 nucleotides read TGTGCCATCAGAAACAGTTACCAAGAGACCCAGTACTTC.